The 11 T cell receptor beta chains given below trace back to one sample, sequenced in a study of T cells in Graves' hyperthyroidism and ophthalmopathy. Amplified regions were TCR beta CDR3 sequences from RNA transcripts. First-round RT-PCR with HTBI primers amplified the TCR CDR3 region. MiXCR, run by TCRdb on the multiplex PCR reads, gives a single entry per CDR3 protein. The sample lists over 500,000 distinct CDR3 sequences, roughly 15% seen once, with about 31% in the top ten. Sequencing used blood. These receptors all come from a woman aged 25 to 45 with Graves' ophthalmopathy.

This clonotype turned up a few times. The J gene is TRBJ1-1, the V gene TRBV7-2, with TRBD1 matching 11 bases. Germline assignment: CDR1 SGHTA and CDR2 FQGNSA. The CDR3 extends over 15 amino acids. J gave up 5 bases and V 7 bases, and 9 bases lay outside the gene matches. CDR3: CASTIVGTGGTEAFF. The CDR3 nucleotides read TGTGCCAGCACCATCGTGGGGACAGGGGGGACTGAAGCTTTCTTT. The full variable domain, its missing parts supplied by reference TRBV7-2 and TRBJ1-1, is GAGVSQSPSNKVTEKGKDVELRCDPISGHTALYWYRQSLGQGLEFLIYFQGNSAPDKSGLPSDRFSAERTGGSVSTLTIQRTQQEDSAVYLCASTIVGTGGTEAFFGQGTRLTVV.

The chain couples TRBV6-1 to TRBJ2-4, with 7 bases that match TRBD1. The J segment lost 1 base and the V segment lost 5 bases, leaving 11 bases of the junction unmatched. There are 17 residues in the CDR3. Germline V CDR1 and CDR2: MNHNS, SASEGT. CDR3 DNA: TGTGCCAGCAGTTTTTCCACAGGGGATAGGGCCAAAAACATTCAGTACTTC. Amino acids: CASSFSTGDRAKNIQYF.

The table lists this clonotype with many counts. The V and J genes are TRBV28 and TRBJ1-1, with D tentatively TRBD1 (5 bases). Germline V gene data show CDR1 as MDHEN and CDR2 as SYDVKM. Trimming shortened V by 6 bases and J by 2 bases, and 10 bases separated the two germline ends. The CDR3 consists of 13 residues. The CDR3 region is CASSREINTEAFF. CDR3 nucleotides: TGTGCCAGCAGCAGGGAGATTAACACTGAAGCTTTCTTT.

This clonotype was observed many times. Here the CDR3 reads CASQRGPGMNTEAFF. The CDR3 DNA is TGTGCCAGCCAGAGGGGGCCTGGAATGAACACTGAAGCTTTCTTT. The genes are TRBV6-1 and TRBJ1-1; TRBD1 matches 7 bases. Germline V gene data show CDR1 as MNHNS and CDR2 as SASEGT. V gave up 8 bases and J gave up 0 bases; unmatched junction bases: 9. The CDR3 spans 15 residues.

This clonotype was seen ten or more times. V gene TRBV4-3 combines with J gene TRBJ2-3; TRBD2 aligns across 8 bases. Germline assignment: CDR1 LGHNA and CDR2 YSLEER. The CDR3 runs to 20 residues. Trimming took 0 bases from V and 4 from J; bases not matched to a gene: 18. The CDR3 DNA sequence: TGCGCCAGCAGCCAAGATCAGTCGCTCGCGTCGGGAGGGCCATCAGATACGCAGTATTTT. Translated, it gives CASSQDQSLASGGPSDTQYF.

This clonotype was detected many times. The chain carries TRBV7-2 and TRBJ2-1; D is tentatively TRBD1 or TRBD2 (5 bases each). The CDR3 consists of 16 residues. The germline CDR1 and CDR2 sequences are SGHTA and FQGNSA. V was trimmed by 5 bases and J by 4 bases, leaving 18 bases between them. CDR3 amino acids: CASSQRRTGAYNEQFF. The CDR3 DNA sequence: TGTGCCAGCAGCCAGAGGAGGACTGGGGCATACAATGAGCAGTTCTTC. The variable domain in full, completed from reference TRBV7-2 and TRBJ2-1, reads GAGVSQSPSNKVTEKGKDVELRCDPISGHTALYWYRQSLGQGLEFLIYFQGNSAPDKSGLPSDRFSAERTGGSVSTLTIQRTQQEDSAVYLCASSQRRTGAYNEQFFGPGTRLTVL.

The V gene is TRBV19, the J gene TRBJ2-1; D may be TRBD2 (6 bases). Trimming pared 6 bases from V and 9 bases from J, leaving 18 bases between. The germline gives CDR1 LNHDA, CDR2 SQIVND (reference sequence). The CDR3 loop spans 14 amino acids. The CDR3 DNA reads as TGTGCCAGTAGCCTTAAAATGAGCGGGCTTGAGCAGTTCTTC. Its translation is CASSLKMSGLEQFF.

V is TRBV7-8 and J is TRBJ2-1, with TRBD1 identical over 9 bases. V lost 7 bases to trimming and J lost 8 bases; unmatched junction nucleotides: 9. CDR1 is SGHVS and CDR2 is FQNEAQ in the germline V gene. This CDR3 contains 14 residues. CDR3 nucleotides: TGTGCCAGCAACCGAAGGACAGGGGAGGATGAGCAGTTCTTC. It specifies CASNRRTGEDEQFF.

Ten or more counts support this clonotype. The gene calls are TRBV27 and TRBJ1-2; TRBD1 aligns across 8 bases. The V and J ends lost 8 bases and 3 bases, in that order; junction bases with no gene match: 8. Per the germline V gene, CDR1 is MNHEY and CDR2 is SMNVEV (reference sequence). This CDR3 contains 14 residues. Here the CDR3 DNA reads TGTGCCAGCGCTCGAACAGGGGGGGACTATGGCTACACCTTC. The encoded protein is CASARTGGDYGYTF.

The J gene is TRBJ2-7, the V gene TRBV27; 13 bases match TRBD2. The V gene end was trimmed by 5 bases and the J gene end by 0 bases; junction bases not matched to a gene: 10. CDR1 and CDR2 (germline): MNHEY, SMNVEV (reference sequence). The CDR3 has 18 amino acids. This chain's CDR3 is CASSPPRLAGGLSYEQYF. The DNA for the CDR3 is TGTGCCAGCAGTCCGCCCCGACTAGCGGGAGGCCTCTCCTACGAGCAGTACTTC.

This clonotype has a count of ten or more. This sequence joins TRBV28 and TRBJ2-7, with D tentatively TRBD1 (5 bases). Trimming removed 3 bases at V and 3 bases at J, with 9 bases between. There are 13 residues in the CDR3. Germline CDR1 reads MDHEN; CDR2 reads SYDVKM. CDR3 sequence (DNA): TGTGCCAGCAGTTTCCAGGGAATCTACGAGCAGTACTTC. Amino acids: CASSFQGIYEQYF.